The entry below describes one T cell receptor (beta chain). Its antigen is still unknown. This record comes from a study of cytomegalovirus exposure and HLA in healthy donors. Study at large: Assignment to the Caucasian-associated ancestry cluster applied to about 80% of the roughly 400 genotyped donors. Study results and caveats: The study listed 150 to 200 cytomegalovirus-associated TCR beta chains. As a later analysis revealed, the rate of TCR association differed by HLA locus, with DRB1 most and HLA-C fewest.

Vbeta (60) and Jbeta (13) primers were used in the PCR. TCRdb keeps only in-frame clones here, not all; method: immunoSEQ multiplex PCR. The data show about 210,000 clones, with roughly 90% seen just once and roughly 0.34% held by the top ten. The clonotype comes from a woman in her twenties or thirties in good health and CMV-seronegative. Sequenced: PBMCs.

CDR3 bases: TGTGCCAGCAGACCTCGGGGGTCAGGAGCAGATACGCAGTATTTT. It translates to CASRPRGSGADTQYF. This chain links TRBV6-5 with TRBJ2-3; D may be TRBD2 (6 bases). V was clipped by 6 bases and J by 4 bases, with 17 bases between them. This CDR3 region has 15 residues. Germline V gene lookup returns CDR1 MNHEY and CDR2 SVGAGI.